Listed here is a single T cell receptor (beta chain). The data were taken from a study of blood T cell repertoires in COVID-19. Across the whole study: The study drew acute and convalescent COVID-19 samples from the United States, Italy and Spain.

As processed by the authors: Estimation of nucleated cell counts was performed using reference gene primer amplification. Assay: immunoSEQ multiplex PCR; the TCRdb copy retains only in-frame clones and omits some. That table is the source of V, J and clone size, and D and trimming were worked out from the DNA. The sample lists 12,000 or so clones, roughly 85% occurring once. CDR3 size: 13 residues. From germline, CDR1 is WSHSY and CDR2 SAAADI. V dropped 7 bases and J dropped 1; count of bases not matched to a gene: 3. This sequence was found in a human donor in a cohort sampled during active COVID-19. Sequencing was performed on peripheral blood. The chain has TRBV10-2 and TRBJ2-7; 8 bases are a match to TRBD1. The CDR3 nucleotides read TGCGCCAGCACCAGACAGGGGTCCTACGAGCAGTACTTC. Translation gives CASTRQGSYEQYF.